The present T cell receptor beta chain was sequenced within a study of CD8 T cells in Susac syndrome. TEMRA cells were enriched by FACS, while CD8+ and CD4+ T cells were obtained through a negative isolation that was performed magnetically. The CDR3 runs 13 residues. V was pared by 6 bases and J by 4 bases, with 15 bases between. CDR1 SQVTM and CDR2 ANQGSEA come from the germline V gene. With random hexamers, reverse transcription was performed on roughly 0.5 to 1 ug of RNA. A single record per CDR3 protein comes from TCRdb applying MiXCR to the immunoSEQ multiplex PCR reads. The sample consists of about 180,000 distinct CDR3 sequences, approximately 96% of them appearing once.

This TCR was recovered from a human donor with multiple sclerosis. The chain uses TRBV29-1 and TRBJ2-5; the D gene is possibly TRBD1 (6 bases). Sequences were obtained from CD8+ T cells from PBMCs. This chain's CDR3 is CSVPGQPGETQYF. In nucleotides, the CDR3 is TGCAGCGTCCCGGGACAACCCGGAGAGACCCAGTACTTC. The full variable domain, with the rest looked up from reference TRBV29-1 and TRBJ2-5, is SAVISQKPSRDICQRGTSLTIQCQVDSQVTMMFWYRQQPGQSLTLIATANQGSEATYESGFVIDKFPISRPNLTFSTLTVSNMSPEDSSIYLCSVPGQPGETQYFGPGTRLLVL.